These 18 T cell receptor beta chains were sequenced from one sample in a study of cytomegalovirus exposure and HLA in healthy donors. A multiplex PCR was run with 60 Vbeta primers and 13 Jbeta primers. Sequencing used immunoSEQ multiplex PCR; TCRdb keeps in-frame clones, though not all of them. The table lists about 40,000 clones, 68% of them singletons. The sequencing input was PBMCs. These receptors were taken from a man aged 40-49 years in good health and CMV-seronegative.

DNA of the CDR3: TGTGCCAGCAGCCAACAGGGGGCACTCCAGCCCCAGCATTTT. This encodes CASSQQGALQPQHF. The rearrangement joins TRBV5-6 to TRBJ1-5, with 9 bases that match TRBD1. Trimming cost V 4 bases and J 7 bases; bases outside gene matches: 6. The CDR3 extends over 14 amino acids. CDR1 and CDR2 (germline): SGHDT, YYEEEE.

V gene TRBV25-1 combines with J gene TRBJ1-1, with D perhaps TRBD1 (6 bases). This CDR3 contains 14 residues. Trimming pared 6 bases from V and 5 bases from J, leaving 16 bases between. The germline gives CDR1 MGHDK, CDR2 SYGVNS. The CDR3 DNA is TGTGCCAGCAGCCCCCTAGGGGGAGAAACTGAAGCTTTCTTT. This gives the protein CASSPLGGETEAFF.

The chain is built from TRBV7-9 and TRBJ1-6, with D possibly being TRBD1 (5 bases). Germline CDR1 SEHNR, CDR2 FQNEAQ (reference sequence). The CDR3 contains 13 residues. Trimming pared 4 bases from V and 9 bases from J, leaving 10 bases between. This CDR3 reads CASSSGGISPLHF. The CDR3 nucleotides are TGTGCCAGCAGCTCGGGGGGGATTTCACCCCTCCACTTT.

The chain joins TRBV5-8 to TRBJ1-2, with a weak D call TRBD1 (5 bases). This CDR3 spans 17 amino acids. The V end was cut by 4 bases, the J end by 5 bases, with 24 bases between. CDR1 and CDR2 from the germline V gene are SGHTS and YDEGEE. The CDR3 region is CASSLGEQALTAYGYTF. CDR3 nucleotide sequence: TGTGCCAGCAGCCTGGGAGAACAGGCCCTTACCGCATATGGCTACACCTTC. The full variable domain, completed using reference TRBV5-8 and TRBJ1-2, is EAGVTQSPTHLIKTRGQQATLRCSPISGHTSVYWYQQALGLGLQFLLWYDEGEERNRGNFPPRFSGRQFPNYSSELNVNALELEDSALYLCASSLGEQALTAYGYTFGSGTRLTVV.

The chain joins TRBV7-8 to TRBJ1-6, with TRBD1 matching 8 bases. CDR3 length equals 16 residues. Trimming removed 6 bases from V and 9 bases from J; junction bases left unmatched: 13. Germline CDR1 is SGHVS and CDR2 is FQNEAQ. The CDR3: CASRRGLDREGSPLHF. Here the CDR3 DNA reads TGTGCCAGCAGGAGGGGATTGGACAGGGAAGGTTCACCCCTCCACTTT.

This chain joins TRBV9 and TRBJ1-3, with 8 bases identical to TRBD1. The CDR3 sequence is 14 residues long. Germline values: CDR1 SGDLS, CDR2 YYNGEE. The trim removed 4 bases at V and 8 bases at J, leaving 8 bases unmatched. CDR3 DNA: TGTGCCAGCAGCACGGGACAGGCTTCGGACACCATATATTTT. It encodes CASSTGQASDTIYF.

V is TRBV5-8 and J is TRBJ2-3, with D tentatively TRBD2 (6 bases). This CDR3 comprises 16 residues. Looked up from germline, CDR1 is SGHTS and CDR2 is YDEGEE. V was trimmed by 1 base and J by 6 bases, leaving 18 bases between them. CDR3 sequence (DNA): TGTGCCAGCAGCTTGCAAACCGGGGGTTATCCCGATACGCAGTATTTT. It encodes CASSLQTGGYPDTQYF.

This sequence joins TRBV21-1 and TRBJ1-1. TRBV21-1 is noted as a pseudogene. There are 13 residues in the CDR3. The CDR3 here is CASSKWSITEAFF. Written as DNA, the CDR3 is TGTGCCAGCAGCAAATGGTCTATCACTGAAGCTTTCTTT.

The genes are TRBV7-6 and TRBJ1-1; D unclear. With 4 bases removed from V and 10 bases from J, the gap between germline ends came to 10 bases. CDR1 is SGHVS and CDR2 is FNYEAQ in the germline V gene. The CDR3 is made up of 11 amino acids. CDR3 in DNA: TGTGCCAGCAGCTCAAAGGGAGTAGCTTTCTTT. Translated: CASSSKGVAFF.

The rearrangement links TRBV4-2 to TRBJ2-2; 7 nucleotides align to TRBD1. Germline V gives CDR1 LGHNA, CDR2 YNFKEQ. Unmatched junction bases numbered 11, after V lost 7 bases and J lost 6 bases. CDR3 length: 15 residues. The CDR3 DNA follows: TGTGCCAGCAAGGGCGAGGGGGCAGAATCCGGGGAGCTGTTTTTT. Translation gives CASKGEGAESGELFF.

The genes are TRBV1 and TRBJ1-2; TRBD1 was called by the table and not checked on the DNA. TRBV1 is assigned pseudogene status. The CDR3 has 16 residues. The CDR3 bases are TGCACCAGCAGCCAAGTCCAGGCTACCCGACGTTCTGGCTACACCTTC. Translation gives CTSSQVQATRRSGYTF.

The chain uses TRBV21-1 and TRBJ1-6; TRBD1 is the table's D call and was not checked against the DNA. TRBV21-1 counts as a pseudogene. The CDR3 spans 17 residues. For the CDR3, the DNA is TGTGCCAGCAGCTTCCGGGACAGGTCCTTATATAATTCACCCCTCCACTTT. It is translated as CASSFRDRSLYNSPLHF.

This clone was picked up a small number of times. This rearrangement joins TRBV29-1 to TRBJ2-7; 7 nucleotides agree with TRBD2. This CDR3 comprises 13 residues. V lost 0 bases, J lost 2 bases, and 1 base stayed unmatched. Germline assignment: CDR1 SQVTM and CDR2 ANQGSEA. CDR3 DNA sequence: TGCAGCGTTGAAGAGGCGGGGGCCTACGAGCAGTACTTC. Its protein product is CSVEEAGAYEQYF.

This clone was observed a few times. This chain uses TRBV19 with TRBJ2-7; D is ambiguous. The CDR3 loop spans 14 amino acids. CDR1 LNHDA and CDR2 SQIVND come from the germline V gene (reference sequence). V was pared by 4 bases and J by 1 base, with 11 bases between. The CDR3 region is CASSKRVLSYEQYF. The CDR3 DNA reads TGTGCCAGTAGTAAACGGGTTCTGTCCTACGAGCAGTACTTC.

This clone is a singleton in its sample. The genes are TRBV6-5 and TRBJ1-3, with no clear D. Trimming took 0 bases from V and 0 from J, leaving 9 bases between them. Per the germline V gene, CDR1 is MNHEY and CDR2 is SVGAGI. The CDR3 length is 16 residues. The CDR3 DNA follows: TGTGCCAGCAGTTACTCTGCTCGACACTCTGGAAACACCATATATTTT. Protein sequence: CASSYSARHSGNTIYF.

The rearrangement links TRBV6-5 to TRBJ1-4, with a tentative D call TRBD1 (6 bases). Looked up from germline, CDR1 is MNHEY and CDR2 is SVGAGI. Deletions cut 1 base from V and 5 bases from J, with 8 bases between. This CDR3 comprises 14 residues. CDR3 sequence: CASSYFRGNEKLFF. The CDR3 DNA is TGTGCCAGCAGTTACTTTAGGGGGAATGAAAAACTGTTTTTT.

The chain has TRBV14 and TRBJ2-7; weak D call: TRBD1 (6 bases). CDR1 is SGHDN, CDR2 FVKESK, per germline. The CDR3 has 14 amino acids. Trimming shortened V by 5 bases and J by 0 bases, and 11 bases separated the two germline ends. CDR3 nucleotide sequence: TGTGCCAGCAGCAGGGACACCTACTCCTACGAGCAGTACTTC. Its protein is CASSRDTYSYEQYF.

V is TRBV6-5 and J is TRBJ2-1; TRBD2 might be the D (6 bases). Germline V gene sequence: CDR1 MNHEY, CDR2 SVGAGI. V was pared by 2 bases and J by 5 bases, with 7 bases between. The CDR3 runs to 13 residues. The CDR3 DNA is TGTGCCAGCAGTTACGGAGGGAACAATGAGCAGTTCTTC. This translates into CASSYGGNNEQFF.